These 31 T cell receptor beta chains share one sample of origin, sequenced in a study of blood T cell repertoires in COVID-19. Clones were sequenced by immunoSEQ multiplex PCR, and TCRdb holds only the in-frame ones, with some missing. The table has about 70,000 clones, approximately 88% seen once. What was sequenced was peripheral blood. These TCRs come from a woman in her 70s with acute or convalescent COVID-19.

The chain combines TRBV18 with TRBJ1-1; D unclear. CDR1 KGHSH and CDR2 LQKENI come from the germline V gene. V shed 5 bases and J shed 1 base, with 14 bases lying between them. The CDR3 totals 15 residues. The chain's CDR3 is CASSSRGWANTEAFF. The CDR3 nucleotides are TGTGCCAGCTCATCGCGAGGGTGGGCGAACACTGAAGCTTTCTTT.

The rearrangement links TRBV5-1 to TRBJ2-7; 8 nucleotides align to TRBD2. Germline V gene sequence: CDR1 SGHRS, CDR2 YFSETQ. The CDR3 has 15 residues. The trim removed 4 bases at V and 6 bases at J, leaving 12 bases unmatched. In nucleotides, the CDR3 is TGCGCCAGCAGCGACGGTAGTAGCGGGACCCGCGAGCAGTACTTC. Amino acids: CASSDGSSGTREQYF.

V is TRBV5-1 and J is TRBJ1-2; 7 nucleotides agree with TRBD1. The CDR3 sequence is 14 residues long. J gave up 8 bases and V 4 bases, and 11 bases lay outside the gene matches. The germline CDR1 and CDR2 sequences are SGHRS and YFSETQ. CDR3 nucleotide sequence: TGCGCCAGCAGCCCTCTTAGGGGGCTCGGGGGCTACACCTTC. It is translated as CASSPLRGLGGYTF.

The genes are TRBV20-1 and TRBJ1-1; no clear D. Germline V gene lookup returns CDR1 DFQATT and CDR2 SNEGSKA (reference sequence). V gave up 3 bases and J gave up 7 bases, with 12 bases separating them. The CDR3 is 12 residues long. CDR3 region: CSASRSGGEAFF. The CDR3 region has the DNA TGCAGTGCTAGTCGGTCGGGAGGTGAAGCTTTCTTT.

J is TRBJ1-2 and V is TRBV5-5; TRBD1 aligns across 7 bases. V gave up 0 bases and J gave up 8 bases; unmatched junction bases: 13. CDR3 length equals 16 residues. Germline V CDR1 and CDR2: SGHKS, YYEKEE (reference sequence). The CDR3 loop reads CASSLAPGQKARGYTF. CDR3 coding DNA: TGTGCCAGCAGCTTGGCCCCGGGACAGAAAGCCCGAGGCTACACCTTC.

The rearrangement joins TRBV25-1 to TRBJ2-1; D perhaps matches TRBD1 (5 bases). The CDR3 runs to 12 residues. Germline CDR1 and CDR2: MGHDK and SYGVNS. V lost 5 bases and J lost 10, with 12 bases in between. The CDR3 region has the DNA TGTGCCAGCAGTACGGTCTGGGGCGAGCAGTTCTTC. Protein sequence: CASSTVWGEQFF.

This CDR3 is CASTKGENTEAFF. CDR3 sequence (DNA): TGCGCCAGCACGAAGGGGGAGAACACTGAAGCTTTCTTT. The chain links TRBV5-1 to TRBJ1-1, with D perhaps TRBD1 (6 bases). Germline CDR1 SGHRS, CDR2 YFSETQ. Trimming removed 6 bases at V and 1 base at J, with 10 bases between. The CDR3 contains 13 residues. Based on the CDR3 plus reference TRBV5-1 and TRBJ1-1, the full variable domain is KAGVTQTPRYLIKTRGQQVTLSCSPISGHRSVSWYQQTPGQGLQFLFEYFSETQRNKGNFPGRFSGRQFSNSRSEMNVSTLELGDSALYLCASTKGENTEAFFGQGTRLTVV.

The chain couples TRBV7-3 to TRBJ2-3; D unclear. This CDR3 region has 15 residues. CDR1 and CDR2 from the germline V gene are SGHTA and FQGTGA. V was cut by 0 bases and J by 6 bases, with 13 bases left in between. CDR3 region: CASSLTSASRDTQYF. CDR3 nucleotides: TGTGCCAGCAGCTTAACCAGCGCGTCAAGGGATACGCAGTATTTT.

This rearrangement joins TRBV27 to TRBJ2-1; no clear D gene. CDR3 size: 14 residues. Germline V gives CDR1 MNHEY, CDR2 SMNVEV (reference sequence). V was trimmed by 5 bases and J by 0 bases, leaving 8 bases between them. This CDR3 is CASSLTFSYNEQFF. The CDR3 DNA reads TGTGCCAGCAGTCTCACTTTCTCCTACAATGAGCAGTTCTTC.

In this sample, this clone turned up once. V is TRBV7-9 and J is TRBJ2-1, with a weak D call TRBD2 (6 bases). CDR1 SEHNR and CDR2 FQNEAQ come from the germline V gene (reference sequence). V lost 5 bases to trimming and J lost 5 bases, with 16 bases between them. CDR3 size: 15 residues. The CDR3 DNA reads TGTGCCAGCAGCACCCGGGAGAGGACGGACAATGAGCAGTTCTTC. It yields the protein CASSTRERTDNEQFF.

The chain links TRBV25-1 to TRBJ1-3; TRBD1 matches at 10 bases. The V gene end was trimmed by 3 bases and the J gene end by 0 bases; junction bases not matched to a gene: 5. This CDR3 contains 17 residues. Germline lookup yields CDR1 MGHDK and CDR2 SYGVNS. CDR3 in DNA: TGTGCCAGCAGTGAGTCGGGACAGGGGATCTCTGGAAACACCATATATTTT. It specifies CASSESGQGISGNTIYF. The full variable domain, in which reference TRBV25-1 and TRBJ1-3 provide the parts outside the CDR3, is EADIYQTPRYLVIGTGKKITLECSQTMGHDKMYWYQQDPGMELHLIHYSYGVNSTEKGDLSSESTVSRIRTEHFPLTLESARPSHTSQYLCASSESGQGISGNTIYFGEGSWLTVV.

J is TRBJ1-1 and V is TRBV6-1; 9 nucleotides agree with TRBD1. CDR3 length: 15 amino acids. Unmatched junction bases numbered 8, after V lost 1 base and J lost 8 bases. Germline CDR1 is MNHNS and CDR2 is SASEGT. The chain's CDR3 is CASSEGGTGRSEAFF. The CDR3 DNA sequence: TGTGCCAGCAGTGAAGGAGGGACAGGGAGATCCGAAGCTTTCTTT.

The chain recombines TRBV30 with TRBJ1-4; no reliable D call. The CDR3 totals 14 residues. CDR1 is GTSNPN and CDR2 is SVGIG in the germline V gene (reference sequence). The V gene lost 4 bases and the J gene lost 8 bases, with 17 bases spanning the gap. The CDR3 is CAWTGGTAGEKLFF. In DNA form, the CDR3 reads TGTGCCTGGACCGGAGGCACGGCGGGGGAAAAACTGTTTTTT.

The V gene is TRBV12-5, the J gene TRBJ2-5; TRBD2 agrees at 13 bases. J lost 4 bases, V lost 1 base, and 0 bases had no gene match. The CDR3 runs 15 residues. CDR1 is LGHNT and CDR2 is FRNRAP in the germline V gene. CDR3 sequence reads: CASGLGTSGGETQYF. The CDR3 DNA is TGTGCTAGTGGTTTGGGGACTAGCGGGGGAGAGACCCAGTACTTC.

The V and J genes are TRBV27 and TRBJ2-7; 11 nucleotides align to TRBD2. The CDR3 contains 16 residues. The V segment lost 4 bases and the J segment 7 bases; nucleotides outside the gene matches: 12. CDR1 is MNHEY and CDR2 is SMNVEV in the germline V gene (reference sequence). The CDR3 coding sequence is TGTGCCAGCAGTTCGTGGGGTAGCGGGAGGGCCGCGGAGCAGTACTTC. As protein: CASSSWGSGRAAEQYF.

V is TRBV5-5 and J is TRBJ1-4; TRBD1 is a possible D gene (5 bases). The length of the CDR3 is 14 residues. The germline V and J ends were trimmed by 4 bases and 5 bases, with 12 bases remaining between them. Germline values: CDR1 SGHKS, CDR2 YYEKEE (reference sequence). CDR3 in DNA: TGTGCCAGCAGCGCGGGGCACCAAAATGAAAAACTGTTTTTT. Translated: CASSAGHQNEKLFF. Drawing the rest from reference TRBV5-5 and TRBJ1-4, the complete variable domain is DAGVTQSPTHLIKTRGQQVTLRCSPISGHKSVSWYQQVLGQGPQFIFQYYEKEERGRGNFPDRFSARQFPNYSSELNVNALLLGDSALYLCASSAGHQNEKLFFGSGTQLSVL.

The chain employs TRBV19 and TRBJ2-2; maybe TRBD2 (6 bases). Trimming cost V 6 bases and J 6 bases, with 11 bases left between them. Germline CDR1 reads LNHDA; CDR2 reads SQIVND (reference sequence). The length of the CDR3 is 13 residues. In nucleotides, the CDR3 is TGTGCCAGTAGGGGTTCGGGAGCCGGGGAGCTGTTTTTT. This gives the protein CASRGSGAGELFF.

The J gene is TRBJ1-4, the V gene TRBV28, with D perhaps matching TRBD1 (6 bases). This CDR3 contains 16 residues. V was cut by 6 bases and J by 8 bases, with 22 bases left in between. Germline assignment: CDR1 MDHEN and CDR2 SYDVKM. The CDR3 region is CASRPDRMEVLEKLFF. The CDR3 DNA is TGTGCCAGCAGACCCGACAGGATGGAGGTCTTGGAAAAACTGTTTTTT.

The gene calls are TRBV11-2 and TRBJ2-1; 11 bases line up with TRBD2. Germline V gene sequence: CDR1 SGHAT, CDR2 FQNNGV. Trimming removed 4 bases from V and 7 bases from J; junction bases left unmatched: 3. The CDR3 consists of 14 residues. The CDR3, as DNA: TGTGCCAGCAGCTCTCCTAGCGGGAGGAATGAGCAGTTCTTC. It translates to CASSSPSGRNEQFF.

This chain connects TRBV28 to TRBJ2-3; 12 nucleotides align to TRBD2. V lost 5 bases to trimming and J lost 4 bases; unmatched junction nucleotides: 7. The CDR3 is made up of 16 amino acids. In germline, CDR1 is MDHEN, CDR2 SYDVKM. The CDR3 loop is CASSLRTSGTADTQYF. In nucleotides, the CDR3 is TGTGCCAGCAGTCTTCGGACTAGCGGGACGGCAGATACGCAGTATTTT.

This clone has just one count. The genes are TRBV27 and TRBJ1-1; D perhaps matches TRBD1 (6 bases). CDR3 length: 13 amino acids. Looked up from germline, CDR1 is MNHEY and CDR2 is SMNVEV (reference sequence). V shed 8 bases and J shed 4 bases, with 14 bases lying between them. The CDR3 DNA reads TGTGCCAGCGAGTCTCCAGGGGTCACTGAAGCTTTCTTT. Protein: CASESPGVTEAFF.

The chain links TRBV6-6 to TRBJ1-4; the D gene is possibly TRBD1 (5 bases). The CDR3 spans 13 residues. Germline V CDR1 and CDR2: MNHNY, SVGAGI (reference sequence). With 8 bases removed from V and 3 bases from J, the gap between germline ends came to 10 bases. The CDR3 reads CASRRGSNEKLFF. The CDR3 coding sequence is TGTGCCAGCCGAAGGGGATCTAATGAAAAACTGTTTTTT.

J is TRBJ1-2 and V is TRBV4-2; D perhaps matches TRBD1 (6 bases). V lost 0 bases and J 3 bases, leaving 11 bases between the germline ends. There are 15 residues in the CDR3. From germline, CDR1 is LGHNA and CDR2 YNFKEQ. The CDR3 is CASSQDRQDDYGYTF. As DNA, the CDR3 is TGTGCCAGCAGCCAAGACCGACAGGACGACTATGGCTACACCTTC.

The chain is built from TRBV30 and TRBJ1-6; D uncertain. Trimming took off 5 bases at V and 6 bases at J, with 14 bases between the two ends. Germline loops: CDR1 GTSNPN, CDR2 SVGIG (reference sequence). This CDR3 spans 14 amino acids. The CDR3 coding sequence is TGTGCCTGGGGGCCTCCGGGGATTAATTCACCCCTCCACTTT. Residues: CAWGPPGINSPLHF. Full variable domain (outside the CDR3, taken from reference TRBV30 and TRBJ1-6): SQTIHQWPATLVQPVGSPLSLECTVEGTSNPNLYWYRQAAGRGLQLLFYSVGIGQISSEVPQNLSASRPQDRQFILSSKKLLLSDSGFYLCAWGPPGINSPLHFGNGTRLTVT.

V usage is TRBV19 and J usage is TRBJ1-5, with 8 bases lining up with TRBD1. Germline values: CDR1 LNHDA, CDR2 SQIVND (reference sequence). V dropped 6 bases and J dropped 1; count of bases not matched to a gene: 11. There are 17 residues in the CDR3. CDR3 DNA sequence: TGTGCCAGTAGGGCTAATGAGGACAGGGCGAGCAATCAGCCCCAGCATTTT. The encoded protein is CASRANEDRASNQPQHF.

This clone was detected once. The chain recombines TRBV3-1 (or the pseudogene TRBV3-2) with TRBJ2-3, with a possible D match to TRBD2 (7 bases). Germline lookup yields CDR1 LGHDT and CDR2 YNNKEL (reference sequence). The ends were cut back, 2 bases at V and 5 bases at J, with 11 bases in the middle. The CDR3 totals 14 residues. This CDR3 reads CASSQTGRGDTQYF. The CDR3 nucleotides are TGTGCCAGCAGCCAAACAGGGAGGGGAGATACGCAGTATTTT.

The chain is built from TRBV19 and TRBJ1-1; 9 bases map to TRBD1. The ends lost 5 bases at V and 5 bases at J; junction bases unmatched: 3. CDR3 size: 13 residues. CDR1 is LNHDA, CDR2 SQIVND, per germline (reference sequence). As DNA, the CDR3 is TGTGCCAGTAGTTGGACAGGGGAGACTGAAGCTTTCTTT. The encoded protein is CASSWTGETEAFF.

This clone was seen just once. The chain is built from TRBV29-1 and TRBJ1-2; 7 nucleotides match TRBD1. In germline, CDR1 is SQVTM, CDR2 ANQGSEA. V was pared by 7 bases and J by 1 base, with 6 bases of the junction left unmatched. The CDR3 is 13 amino acids. CDR3 amino acids: CSARTGSNYGYTF. CDR3 DNA sequence: TGCAGCGCCAGGACAGGAAGTAACTATGGCTACACCTTC. Complete variable domain (other parts from reference TRBV29-1 and TRBJ1-2): SAVISQKPSRDICQRGTSLTIQCQVDSQVTMMFWYRQQPGQSLTLIATANQGSEATYESGFVIDKFPISRPNLTFSTLTVSNMSPEDSSIYLCSARTGSNYGYTFGSGTRLTVV.

The chain's CDR3 is CASSFKGIRQPQHF. The DNA for the CDR3 is TGTGCCAGCAGTTTCAAGGGGATTAGGCAGCCCCAGCATTTT. The V call is TRBV28, the J call TRBJ1-5, with D tentatively TRBD1 (5 bases). CDR1 and CDR2 (germline): MDHEN, SYDVKM. This CDR3 has 14 amino acids. Between the trimmed V and J ends, which lost 3 bases and 7 bases, there was a span of 13 bases.

This chain joins TRBV28 and TRBJ1-4; D is uncertain. Germline lookup yields CDR1 MDHEN and CDR2 SYDVKM. Trimming removed 6 bases at V and 5 bases at J, with 13 bases between. The CDR3 extends over 14 amino acids. In DNA form, the CDR3 reads TGTGCCAGCAGCCCCCCCCGCAGAAATGAAAAACTGTTTTTT. This gives the protein CASSPPRRNEKLFF.

This chain connects TRBV19 to TRBJ2-2; D might be TRBD1 (5 bases). V gave up 5 bases and J gave up 3 bases, with 7 bases separating them. The CDR3 is made up of 13 amino acids. The germline CDR1 and CDR2 sequences are LNHDA and SQIVND (reference sequence). CDR3: CASSAGYTGELFF. For the CDR3, the DNA is TGTGCCAGTAGTGCAGGGTACACCGGGGAGCTGTTTTTT.